The 2 T cell receptor beta chains listed next were all sequenced from one sample in a study of technical replicates of blood from several donors. Libraries were prepared by immunoSEQ multiplex PCR; TCRdb keeps only in-frame clonotypes and omits some of them. Of 83,000 or so clones in the sample, approximately 94% are singletons; the top ten hold more than 0.2%. The specimen sequenced was T cells isolated from PBMCs. All receptors come from a human donor in good health.

The rearrangement joins TRBV5-1 to TRBJ1-1; tentative D call: TRBD1 (5 bases). Germline V gene lookup returns CDR1 SGHRS and CDR2 YFSETQ. V was pared by 0 bases and J by 10 bases, with 19 bases between. CDR3 length: 15 residues. CDR3 region: CASSLAFRGGSGAFF. The CDR3 DNA reads as TGCGCCAGCAGCTTGGCCTTTAGGGGAGGATCGGGAGCTTTCTTT.

The rearrangement links TRBV11-3 to TRBJ2-7; maybe TRBD2 (6 bases). Germline values: CDR1 SGHNT, CDR2 YENEEA. The CDR3 length is 16 residues. Trimming took off 4 bases at V and 0 bases at J, with 16 bases between the two ends. The CDR3 here is CASSSGTLRFSYEQYF. In DNA form, the CDR3 reads TGTGCCAGCAGCTCGGGGACTCTTAGATTCTCCTACGAGCAGTACTTC.